This is a list of T cell receptor beta chains from one sample in a study of cytomegalovirus exposure and HLA in healthy donors. Generated by immunoSEQ multiplex PCR, the TCRdb table keeps only in-frame clones and is missing some. The sample contains roughly 120,000 clones, less than 85% of which appear only once. Specimen: PBMCs. The receptors shown here come from a woman aged 35 to 49 in good health and CMV-seronegative. CDR3s include the opening cysteine and the closing phenylalanine or tryptophan. Each record gives: J gene, V gene, D gene, clone size, CDR3 DNA, CDR3 protein. A D gene is named only where the DNA matches it firmly. The listing skips clone size in some rows; elsewhere it reads once, few, many or a size class.

j_gene: TRBJ1-6; v_gene: TRBV10-3; d_gene: .; abundance: .; CDR3nt: TGTGCCATCAGTCCGGAGGGAGGGCGCTCCTATAATTCACCCCTCCACTTT; CDR3aa: CAISPEGGRSYNSPLHF
j_gene: TRBJ1-6; v_gene: TRBV9; d_gene: .; abundance: .; CDR3nt: TGTGCCAGCAGCGTAGATACAGGGTATAATTCACCCCTCCACTTT; CDR3aa: CASSVDTGYNSPLHF
j_gene: TRBJ2-3; v_gene: TRBV14; d_gene: TRBD2; abundance: .; CDR3nt: TGTGCCAGCAGCCAACCCGGGGGGGATACGCAGTATTTT; CDR3aa: CASSQPGGDTQYF
j_gene: TRBJ2-7; v_gene: TRBV7-2; d_gene: .; abundance: .; CDR3nt: TGTGCCAGCAGCTCTTATAGCGGTCAAGCCTACGAGCAGTACTTC; CDR3aa: CASSSYSGQAYEQYF
j_gene: TRBJ1-2; v_gene: TRBV12-5; d_gene: TRBD1; abundance: .; CDR3nt: TGTGCTAGTGGTTTGCAGGGGACAGCCTATGGCTACACCTTC; CDR3aa: CASGLQGTAYGYTF
j_gene: TRBJ2-1; v_gene: TRBV18; d_gene: TRBD2; abundance: .; CDR3nt: TGTGCCAGCTCACCACTAGCGGGAGTTATCGATGAGCAGTTCTTC; CDR3aa: CASSPLAGVIDEQFF
j_gene: TRBJ2-2; v_gene: TRBV7-9; d_gene: .; abundance: once; CDR3nt: TGTGCCAGCAGCTTGACAGGGCGGGGTAGGACCGGGGAGCTGTTTTTT; CDR3aa: CASSLTGRGRTGELFF
j_gene: TRBJ2-1; v_gene: TRBV21-1; d_gene: .; abundance: .; CDR3nt: TGTGCCAGCAGCAAACTCGTCCAAGGGGCATACAATGAGCAGTTCTTC; CDR3aa: CASSKLVQGAYNEQFF
j_gene: TRBJ2-7; v_gene: TRBV6-5; d_gene: TRBD1; abundance: .; CDR3nt: TGTGCCAGCAGTTACGGCGGGACAGGGGGCGACGAGCAGTACTTC; CDR3aa: CASSYGGTGGDEQYF
j_gene: TRBJ1-2; v_gene: TRBV7-2; d_gene: .; abundance: .; CDR3nt: TGTGCCAGCAGCTTAGCAGGGGCGGATGGCTACACCTTC; CDR3aa: CASSLAGADGYTF
j_gene: TRBJ2-1; v_gene: TRBV2; d_gene: .; abundance: .; CDR3nt: TGTGCCAGCAGTGAAACGGGAATCTCCTACAATGAGCAGTTCTTC; CDR3aa: CASSETGISYNEQFF
j_gene: TRBJ1-4; v_gene: TRBV18; d_gene: .; abundance: .; CDR3nt: TGTGCCAGCTCACCGGGAGATGCGGCTAATGAAAAACTGTTTTTT; CDR3aa: CASSPGDAANEKLFF
j_gene: TRBJ2-5; v_gene: TRBV18; d_gene: .; abundance: .; CDR3nt: TGTGCCAGCTCACCGGACTATCTCAAACAAGAGACCCAGTACTTC; CDR3aa: CASSPDYLKQETQYF
j_gene: TRBJ1-2; v_gene: TRBV11-2; d_gene: .; abundance: .; CDR3nt: TGTGCCAGCAGCTTACTCCCACCCGATCTAACAGGGTTCTATGGCTACACCTTC; CDR3aa: CASSLLPPDLTGFYGYTF
j_gene: TRBJ2-1; v_gene: TRBV5-4; d_gene: TRBD2; abundance: few; CDR3nt: TGTGCCAGCAGCTCTACTAGCGGGAGATCGGAAGGGATCTATGAGCAGTTCTTC; CDR3aa: CASSSTSGRSEGIYEQFF
j_gene: TRBJ2-1; v_gene: TRBV2; d_gene: TRBD1; abundance: .; CDR3nt: TGTGCCAGCAGCGACAGGGTAGCCTACAATGAGCAGTTCTTC; CDR3aa: CASSDRVAYNEQFF
j_gene: TRBJ1-4; v_gene: TRBV19; d_gene: .; abundance: .; CDR3nt: TGTGCCAGTACACCTCAAGCGGCTAATGAAAAACTGTTTTTT; CDR3aa: CASTPQAANEKLFF
j_gene: TRBJ2-2; v_gene: TRBV5-7; d_gene: .; abundance: .; CDR3nt: TGTGCCAGCAGCTTGCGTCACCAGTGCACCGGGGAGCTGTTTTTT; CDR3aa: CASSLRHQCTGELFF
j_gene: TRBJ1-3; v_gene: TRBV9; d_gene: .; abundance: .; CDR3nt: TGTGCCAGCAGCTCGCCAGGGAGGGCCATATATTTT; CDR3aa: CASSSPGRAIYF
j_gene: TRBJ2-1; v_gene: TRBV10-3; d_gene: .; abundance: .; CDR3nt: TGTGCCATAAACCGGGAGTTCAACTCCTACAATGAGCAGTTCTTC; CDR3aa: CAINREFNSYNEQFF
j_gene: TRBJ2-5; v_gene: TRBV7-6; d_gene: TRBD1; abundance: .; CDR3nt: TGTGCCAGCAGCTTAGAAGGGACAGGGGTCCAAGAGACCCAGTACTTC; CDR3aa: CASSLEGTGVQETQYF
j_gene: TRBJ1-4; v_gene: TRBV23-1; d_gene: .; abundance: .; CDR3nt: TGCGCCAGCAGTCAATCGTTCATCCAGGTAGGTGAAAAACTGTTTTTT; CDR3aa: CASSQSFIQVGEKLFF
j_gene: TRBJ2-3; v_gene: TRBV6-1; d_gene: TRBD2; abundance: few; CDR3nt: TGTGCCAGCAGTAGACTAGCGGGGGACACAGATACGCAGTATTTT; CDR3aa: CASSRLAGDTDTQYF
j_gene: TRBJ2-2; v_gene: TRBV7-2; d_gene: .; abundance: few; CDR3nt: TGTGCCAGCAGCCGAGGGGGGGCTTCCAGGGTTGGCGGGGAGCTGTTTTTT; CDR3aa: CASSRGGASRVGGELFF
j_gene: TRBJ2-3; v_gene: TRBV5-6; d_gene: TRBD1; abundance: .; CDR3nt: TGTGCCAGCAGCTCCCGGGACAGGGGTTCAGATACGCAGTATTTT; CDR3aa: CASSSRDRGSDTQYF
j_gene: TRBJ2-1; v_gene: TRBV29-1; d_gene: TRBD2; abundance: .; CDR3nt: TGCGCCAGCTCGAGCGGGGCATCTCCTAACTACAATGGGCAGTTCTTC; CDR3aa: CASSSGASPNYNGQFF
j_gene: TRBJ2-7; v_gene: TRBV7-8; d_gene: TRBD2; abundance: few; CDR3nt: TGTGCCAGCAGCCCAATAGCGGGAGTCTCCTACGAGCAGTACTTC; CDR3aa: CASSPIAGVSYEQYF
j_gene: TRBJ2-5; v_gene: TRBV7-9; d_gene: .; abundance: .; CDR3nt: TGTGCCAGCAGCAGTCGTAGGAGACTCCAAGAGACCCAGTACTTC; CDR3aa: CASSSRRRLQETQYF
j_gene: TRBJ1-1; v_gene: TRBV10-2; d_gene: .; abundance: .; CDR3nt: TGCGCCAGCTCGGAGGACGGGAACACTGAAGCTTTCTTT; CDR3aa: CASSEDGNTEAFF
j_gene: TRBJ2-7; v_gene: TRBV28; d_gene: .; abundance: .; CDR3nt: TGTGCCAGCAGTCCCCCTCCTACCGTCCCGTACGAGCAGTACTTC; CDR3aa: CASSPPPTVPYEQYF
j_gene: TRBJ1-3; v_gene: TRBV2; d_gene: TRBD1; abundance: .; CDR3nt: TGTGCCAGCAGGGACAGGGCCAACTCTGGAAACACCATATATTTT; CDR3aa: CASRDRANSGNTIYF
j_gene: TRBJ2-7; v_gene: TRBV7-2; d_gene: .; abundance: once; CDR3nt: TGTGCCAGCAGCTACACCTACGAGCAGTACTTC; CDR3aa: CASSYTYEQYF
j_gene: TRBJ1-1; v_gene: TRBV6-1; d_gene: .; abundance: few; CDR3nt: TGTGCCAGCAGTGAAGCCGGGACTACCACTGAAGCTTTCTTT; CDR3aa: CASSEAGTTTEAFF
j_gene: TRBJ2-1; v_gene: TRBV5-6; d_gene: TRBD2; abundance: few; CDR3nt: TGTGCCAGCAGCTTGGCTACGGGACTAGCGCCAAATGAGCAGTTCTTC; CDR3aa: CASSLATGLAPNEQFF
j_gene: TRBJ2-7; v_gene: TRBV7-9; d_gene: TRBD2; abundance: .; CDR3nt: TGTGCCAGCAGCTTACCGGGACTAGCTTTCCACGAGCAGTACTTC; CDR3aa: CASSLPGLAFHEQYF
j_gene: TRBJ2-7; v_gene: TRBV28; d_gene: .; abundance: .; CDR3nt: TGTGCCAGCAGTTTAGGATGGCCCCCGGGCGAGCAGTACTTC; CDR3aa: CASSLGWPPGEQYF
j_gene: TRBJ2-7; v_gene: TRBV4-2; d_gene: TRBD1; abundance: few; CDR3nt: TGTGCCAGCAGCTCCGGGACAGGGGGCCGCTACGAGCAGTACTTC; CDR3aa: CASSSGTGGRYEQYF
j_gene: TRBJ2-1; v_gene: TRBV9; d_gene: TRBD2; abundance: .; CDR3nt: TGTGCCAGCAGCGTAGGGGTCGTGGGACTAGCGGGACCCAATGAGCAGTTCTTC; CDR3aa: CASSVGVVGLAGPNEQFF
j_gene: TRBJ2-2; v_gene: TRBV5-6; d_gene: .; abundance: few; CDR3nt: TGTGCCAGCAGCTTGTCCCTAGCAGGGGTCAACACCGGGGAGCTGTTTTTT; CDR3aa: CASSLSLAGVNTGELFF
j_gene: TRBJ1-1; v_gene: TRBV9; d_gene: TRBD1; abundance: few; CDR3nt: TGTGCCAGCAGCCCCCGAATTACCGGGACAGTGAACACTGAAGCTTTCTTT; CDR3aa: CASSPRITGTVNTEAFF
j_gene: TRBJ1-3; v_gene: TRBV7-2; d_gene: .; abundance: .; CDR3nt: TGTGCCAGCTTTTGGGCAGACAGTTCTGGAAACACCATATATTTT; CDR3aa: CASFWADSSGNTIYF
j_gene: TRBJ2-1; v_gene: TRBV9; d_gene: .; abundance: .; CDR3nt: TGTGCCAGCAGCGTAGGAGGGCGGGTCAGCTCCTACAATGAGCAGTTCTTC; CDR3aa: CASSVGGRVSSYNEQFF
j_gene: TRBJ2-3; v_gene: TRBV6-1; d_gene: TRBD1; abundance: few; CDR3nt: TGTGCCAGCAGTGAGGGGACAGGGGCAGATACGCAGTATTTT; CDR3aa: CASSEGTGADTQYF
j_gene: TRBJ1-1; v_gene: TRBV7-2; d_gene: .; abundance: .; CDR3nt: TGTGCCAGCAGCTCGACTTCCCTGAACACTGAAGCTTTCTTT; CDR3aa: CASSSTSLNTEAFF
j_gene: TRBJ2-7; v_gene: TRBV19; d_gene: .; abundance: .; CDR3nt: TGTGCCACTAGAAGGGACAACTCCTACGAGCAGTACTTC; CDR3aa: CATRRDNSYEQYF
j_gene: TRBJ1-5; v_gene: TRBV7-2; d_gene: TRBD1; abundance: .; CDR3nt: TGTGCCAGCCTCGCAGGGGGCTCTAATCAGCCCCAGCATTTT; CDR3aa: CASLAGGSNQPQHF
j_gene: TRBJ2-2; v_gene: TRBV6-4; d_gene: TRBD2; abundance: few; CDR3nt: TGTGCCAGCAGTGATTCAGAGACTAGCGCCACCGGGGAGCTGTTTTTT; CDR3aa: CASSDSETSATGELFF
j_gene: TRBJ2-7; v_gene: TRBV19; d_gene: .; abundance: .; CDR3nt: TGTGCCAGTAGTATAGATCCGGGAAGCTCCGAGCAGTACTTC; CDR3aa: CASSIDPGSSEQYF
j_gene: TRBJ2-1; v_gene: TRBV4-2; d_gene: TRBD2; abundance: .; CDR3nt: TGTGCCAGCAGCCAAGATAGGGGAGGACTAGCGGAAACCTACAATGAGCAGTTCTTC; CDR3aa: CASSQDRGGLAETYNEQFF
j_gene: TRBJ1-1; v_gene: TRBV28; d_gene: .; abundance: .; CDR3nt: TGTGCCAGTATGTCCGGGACAAGACTTGAAGCTTTCTTT; CDR3aa: CASMSGTRLEAFF
j_gene: TRBJ2-1; v_gene: TRBV7-6; d_gene: TRBD2; abundance: .; CDR3nt: TGTGCCAGCAGCTCCGCGGGAGCGGGCAATGAGCAGTTCTTC; CDR3aa: CASSSAGAGNEQFF
j_gene: TRBJ1-1; v_gene: TRBV7-2; d_gene: TRBD1; abundance: few; CDR3nt: TGTGCCAGCAGCCAAGGACAGGGGGGAACTGAAGCTTTCTTT; CDR3aa: CASSQGQGGTEAFF
j_gene: TRBJ2-2; v_gene: TRBV10-3; d_gene: TRBD1; abundance: .; CDR3nt: TGTGCCATCAGTGTAACCGGGACAGCGAACACCGGGGAGCTGTTTTTT; CDR3aa: CAISVTGTANTGELFF
j_gene: TRBJ2-7; v_gene: TRBV11-2; d_gene: TRBD1; abundance: .; CDR3nt: TGTGCCAGCAGCCCGGCCGGGACAGGGAACACCTACGAGCAGTACTTC; CDR3aa: CASSPAGTGNTYEQYF